This TCR beta chain emerged from a study of blood T cells in healthy people across ages. Collection of around 9.3 milliliters of peripheral blood was performed for each donor. The second PCR ran roughly 6 to 11 cycles with a sample-barcoded 5' primer and J-beta primers. TCRdb re-analysed the 5' RACE reads in MiXCR, keeping a single row per CDR3 protein. This repertoire shows some 900,000 distinct CDR3 sequences, about 48% found once; its top ten account for around an eighth. This clonotype came up a few times. The clonotype comes from a young man in good health. What was sequenced was blood.

The CDR3 DNA reads as TGTGCCAGCAGTTTTCCGGGACAGGGCACTGGCTACACCTTC. This gives the protein CASSFPGQGTGYTF. J is TRBJ1-2 and V is TRBV28; TRBD1 agrees at 9 bases. The CDR3 length is 14 residues. The V gene's germline CDR1 is MDHEN and CDR2 SYDVKM. The trim removed 3 bases at V and 7 bases at J, leaving 6 bases unmatched.